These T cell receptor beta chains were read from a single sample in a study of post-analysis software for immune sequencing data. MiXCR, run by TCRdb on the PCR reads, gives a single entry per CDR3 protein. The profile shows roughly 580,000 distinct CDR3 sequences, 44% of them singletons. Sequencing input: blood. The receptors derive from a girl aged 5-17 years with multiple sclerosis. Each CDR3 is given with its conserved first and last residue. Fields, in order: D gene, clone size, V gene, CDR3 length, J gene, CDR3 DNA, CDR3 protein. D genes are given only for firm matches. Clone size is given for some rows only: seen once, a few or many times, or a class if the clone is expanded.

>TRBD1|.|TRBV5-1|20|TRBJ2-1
TGCGCCAGCAGCTTGCGGGCAGGGGGCCCCCCCTCCGGAGCCTACAATGAGCAGTTCTTC
CASSLRAGGPPSGAYNEQFF
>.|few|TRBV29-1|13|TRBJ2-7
TGCAGCGTTGATGGAGGGGGCCGCTACGAGCAGTACTTC
CSVDGGGRYEQYF
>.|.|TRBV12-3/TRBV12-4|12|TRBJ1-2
TGTGCCAGCAGGCCCGGATTAAATGGCTACACCTTC
CASRPGLNGYTF
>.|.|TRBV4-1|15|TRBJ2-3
TGCGCCAGCAGCCAAGTACTAGCTTCCCCAGATACGCAGTATTTT
CASSQVLASPDTQYF
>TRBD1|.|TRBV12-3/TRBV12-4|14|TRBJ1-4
TGTGCCAGCAGTTACGGGACAGGAGGCGAAAAACTGTTTTTT
CASSYGTGGEKLFF
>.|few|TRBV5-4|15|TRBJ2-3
TGTGCCAGCAGCCTCCCGGCTAGCGGCACAGATACGCAGTATTTT
CASSLPASGTDTQYF
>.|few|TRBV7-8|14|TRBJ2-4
TGTGCCAGCAGCTTTACCTCGGGTGGGGACATTCAGTACTTC
CASSFTSGGDIQYF
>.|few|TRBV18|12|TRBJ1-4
TGTGCCAGCTCCTCCGGGTCCGAAAAACTGTTTTTT
CASSSGSEKLFF
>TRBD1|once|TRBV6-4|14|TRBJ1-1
TGTGCCAGCAGCCCCACAGGGGATAGGACTGAAGCTTTCTTT
CASSPTGDRTEAFF
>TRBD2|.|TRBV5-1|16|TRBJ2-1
TGCGCCAGCAGGGGGGCTAGCGGGAGTGGCTACAATGAGCAGTTCTTC
CASRGASGSGYNEQFF
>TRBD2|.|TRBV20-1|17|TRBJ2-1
TGCAGTGCTAGGATCCCGGGACTAGCGGGGGTGACCAATGAGCAGTTCTTC
CSARIPGLAGVTNEQFF
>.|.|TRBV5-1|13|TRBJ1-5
TGCGCCAGCAGCTTGGGCGACGGGCAGCCCCAGCATTTT
CASSLGDGQPQHF
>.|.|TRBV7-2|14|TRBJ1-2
TGTGCCAGCAGCTTAGGCGACTTCCTCTATGGCTACACCTTC
CASSLGDFLYGYTF
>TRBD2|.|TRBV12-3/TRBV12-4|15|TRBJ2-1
TGTGCCAGCAGGGGTAGCGGGAGTATCAGCAATGAGCAGTTCTTC
CASRGSGSISNEQFF
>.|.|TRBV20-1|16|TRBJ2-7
TGCAGTGCTAGAGATCCGGCCTCCACAGTGACGTACGAGCAGTACTTC
CSARDPASTVTYEQYF
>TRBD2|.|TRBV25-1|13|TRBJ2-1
TGTGCCAGCAGCCAGACTAGCGGGAATGAGCAGTTCTTC
CASSQTSGNEQFF
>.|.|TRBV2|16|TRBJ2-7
TGTGCCAGCAGTGTTGGTGTGGGGCCGCTCACCTACGAGCAGTACTTC
CASSVGVGPLTYEQYF
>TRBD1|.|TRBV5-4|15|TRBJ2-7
TGTGCCAGCAGCTTGTGGTGGCAGGGGGCCTACGAGCAGTACTTC
CASSLWWQGAYEQYF
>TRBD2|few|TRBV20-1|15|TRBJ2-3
TGCAGTGCTAAGGGACTAGCGGCTCCCACAGATACGCAGTATTTT
CSAKGLAAPTDTQYF
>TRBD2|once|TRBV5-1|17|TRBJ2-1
TGCGCCAGCAGCTTGGGGCTAGCGGGGGAAATGATCAATGAGCAGTTCTTC
CASSLGLAGEMINEQFF
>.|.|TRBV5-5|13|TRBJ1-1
TGTGCCAGCAGTTCCACTATGAACACTGAAGCTTTCTTT
CASSSTMNTEAFF
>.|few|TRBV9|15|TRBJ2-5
TGTGCCAGCAGCGGAAGCGGGACACCCCAAGAGACCCAGTACTTC
CASSGSGTPQETQYF